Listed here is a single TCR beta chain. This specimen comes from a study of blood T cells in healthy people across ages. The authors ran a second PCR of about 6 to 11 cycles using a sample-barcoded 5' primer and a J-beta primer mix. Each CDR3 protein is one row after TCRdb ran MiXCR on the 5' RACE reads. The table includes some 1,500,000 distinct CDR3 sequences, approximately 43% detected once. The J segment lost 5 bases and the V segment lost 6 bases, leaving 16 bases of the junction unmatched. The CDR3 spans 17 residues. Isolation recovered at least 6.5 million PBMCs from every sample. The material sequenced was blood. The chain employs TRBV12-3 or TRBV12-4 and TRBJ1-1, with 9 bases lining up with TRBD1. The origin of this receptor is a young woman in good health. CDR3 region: CASRVLGQGMGRTEAFF. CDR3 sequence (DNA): TGTGCCAGCAGGGTGCTGGGACAGGGAATGGGGCGGACTGAAGCTTTCTTT.